What follows describes a single TCR beta chain. This receptor's antigen is unknown. No much larger clonotype is one base removed from it; base qualities were not supplied. TCRbeta CDR3 regions were amplified from genomic DNA by means of the immunoSEQ Assay, a bias-controlled multiplex PCR. As for how the authors treated the data: Within the assay, amplification of reference gene primers was used to estimate how many nucleated cells each sample contained. Sequence reads were collapsed and filtered to measure the absolute abundance of every unique TCRbeta CDR3 rearrangement. For each sample, productive Simpson clonality was calculated as the square root of Simpson's diversity index across productive rearrangements. TCRdb provides this immuneACCESS table in a form limited to in-frame rearrangements. Some clones are lacking; in checked studies, under half of them reflect an unresolved V gene, and why the rest are absent is not known. Clone size and V and J calls were adopted from that table, with D and trimming inferred from the DNA. Counted in this sample were about 320,000 clones; 90% of them appeared once. The ten largest clones represent approximately 2.5% of the sample.

These data originate in a study of blood T cell repertoires in COVID-19 (dated by TCRdb to between 2020 and 2021). Notes on the research overall: Samples from collaborators originated in the United States, Italy and Spain and spanned both the acute and convalescent phases of COVID-19. The prospective study material was composed of cDNA or gDNA derived from T cells, B-cell-depleted T cells, or PBMCs. Deeply sampled blood TCRbeta repertoires from subjects exposed to, actively infected with, or recovered from COVID-19 were included in the dataset. A freely available public database, intended as a resource for researchers studying the immune response to SARS-CoV-2, is where the repertoires were released. Samples were obtained from the ongoing ImmuneRACE study (first 160 participants) and from some 1,300 subjects provided by 6 global collaborators. Sample metadata almost always included a de-identified subject ID, COVID-19 status, age in years and sex. Where available, HLA class I and class II types were obtained from metadata supplied by the sample provider rather than from assay-based typing.

Trimming takes 5 bases from V and 3 bases from J, and the germline ends sit 14 bases apart. CDR1 and CDR2 (SGHTA, FQGNSA) derive from the germline V gene. Counted from cysteine to phenylalanine, this CDR3 has 15 amino acids. Only the CDR3 DNA is retained, 45 bases long and in frame from the first base. In the prospective study, participants were roughly 18 to 100 years old, resided in about two dozen geographic areas of the United States, and were enrolled through a virtual design. In the prospective study, cohorts were assigned on the basis of participant-reported clinical history obtained from a screening survey and a study questionnaire. Recovered participants in ImmuneRACE Cohort 3 were defined as having two consecutive negative NP/OP PCR tests, clearance from a healthcare professional, or resolution of symptoms. In the prospective study, whole blood, serum and a nasopharyngeal or oropharyngeal swab were collected from each participant by mobile phlebotomists. Over a roughly 2-month period, participants in the prospective study had the option of providing additional blood draws and questionnaires. Before DNA extraction, blood samples from the prospective study were shipped at room temperature or frozen.

The full study reports these points: The amount of clinical and demographic metadata varied by source and participant and was provided uncurated.

This chain is built from TRBV7-2 and TRBJ1-5, and perhaps TRBD1 as D gene, on 5 matching bases. This sequence originates from a man between 60 and 75 years old who had recovered from COVID-19. Material: PBMCs or T cells enriched from blood (not recorded which). Read as DNA, the sequence is TGTGCCAGCAGCCCAGAGCCAGGGTTCAATCAGCCCCAGCATTTT. It encodes CASSPEPGFNQPQHF.